The 23 T cell receptor beta chains in this list originate from one sample, sequenced in a study of vaccination and CD4 T cells after COVID-19. Antigen specificity for these receptors is unknown. Treatment specified: 10-day PBMC culture with coronavirus spike peptide pools or control peptides (ViraFEST assay). Researchers used the Oncomine TCR Beta short-read assay to sequence DNA from cultured CD4+ T cells. TCRdb itself ran the PCR reads through MiXCR, one entry per CDR3 protein. The sample has approximately 26,000 distinct CDR3 sequences; 50% to 75% are singletons. What was sequenced was CD4+ T cells from blood, cultured in vitro. These receptors were obtained from a human donor who had recovered from COVID-19.

DNA of the CDR3: TGTGCCAGCAGCCAAAACTCCAGACTAGCGGGCCAACAAGAGACCCAGTACTTC. It encodes CASSQNSRLAGQQETQYF. The V gene is TRBV7-2, the J gene TRBJ2-5; 10 bases are shared with TRBD2. After removal of 5 bases from V and 2 bases from J, the junction contained 14 bases not matched to a gene. The CDR3 contains 18 residues. The germline gives CDR1 SGHTA, CDR2 FQGNSA.

This clonotype was seen a few times. CDR3 amino acids: CSVESRVPGYTF. The CDR3, as DNA: TGCAGCGTTGAAAGCAGGGTCCCTGGCTACACCTTC. This chain connects TRBV29-1 to TRBJ1-2; D is possibly TRBD1 (5 bases). V was clipped by 2 bases and J by 7 bases, with 11 bases between them. Germline V gives CDR1 SQVTM, CDR2 ANQGSEA. The CDR3 totals 12 residues.

The chain joins TRBV20-1 to TRBJ2-1; tentatively, D is TRBD2 (5 bases). V was shortened by 5 bases and J by 0 bases, with 14 bases between the two germline ends. CDR1 is DFQATT, CDR2 SNEGSKA, per germline (reference sequence). The CDR3 loop spans 15 amino acids. CDR3 loop: CSAPSQRSSYNEQFF. The CDR3 coding sequence is TGCAGTGCTCCCTCTCAGCGGAGCTCCTACAATGAGCAGTTCTTC.

A few counts support this clonotype. The chain employs TRBV28 and TRBJ1-5; 7 bases align to TRBD1. Germline V CDR1 and CDR2: MDHEN, SYDVKM. Unmatched junction bases numbered 8, after V lost 6 bases and J lost 3 bases. CDR3 length equals 15 residues. CDR3 residues: CASSSPGGNNQPQHF. CDR3 in DNA: TGTGCCAGCAGCTCCCCAGGGGGAAACAATCAGCCCCAGCATTTT.

This rearrangement joins TRBV7-2 to TRBJ2-2; D is unclear. V lost 1 base and J 7 bases, leaving 16 bases between the germline ends. This CDR3 comprises 16 residues. Looked up from germline, CDR1 is SGHTA and CDR2 is FQGNSA. Here the CDR3 DNA reads TGTGCCAGCAGCTTAGGGCCAAAAATGGTCAACGGGGAGCTGTTTTTT. It encodes CASSLGPKMVNGELFF.

The chain employs TRBV20-1 and TRBJ1-6; possibly TRBD1 for D (5 bases). Germline loops: CDR1 DFQATT, CDR2 SNEGSKA (reference sequence). Trimming shortened V by 6 bases and J by 7 bases, and 13 bases separated the two germline ends. CDR3 size: 13 residues. The CDR3 region has the DNA TGCAGTGCGAACCGGGACGGCAATTCACCCCTCCACTTT. Translating it yields CSANRDGNSPLHF.

The gene calls are TRBV6-2 or TRBV6-3 and TRBJ2-3, with D perhaps matching TRBD1 (5 bases). CDR3 size: 13 residues. Trimming stripped 4 bases from V and 10 bases from J, with 15 bases between. Germline-derived CDR1 and CDR2 are MNHEY and SVGEGT. CDR3 sequence: CASSFRGSQPQYF. The CDR3 nucleotides read TGTGCCAGCAGTTTTAGGGGATCGCAGCCGCAGTATTTT.

J is TRBJ1-2 and V is TRBV6-2 or TRBV6-3, with a weak D call TRBD1 (5 bases). Germline V CDR1 and CDR2: MNHEY, SVGEGT. The CDR3 has 14 residues. Trimming cost V 5 bases and J 6 bases, with 16 bases left between them. CDR3 nucleotides: TGTGCCAGCAGTATCGGGGCGGCCAGGGATGGCTACACCTTC. Its translation is CASSIGAARDGYTF.

This clonotype was recorded a few times. The V and J genes are TRBV6-2 or TRBV6-3 and TRBJ1-1; D gene uncertain. V was shortened by 4 bases and J by 1 base, with 10 bases between the two germline ends. The CDR3 extends over 14 amino acids. Germline CDR1 MNHEY, CDR2 SVGEGT. In DNA, the CDR3 is TGTGCCAGCAGTTCATGGGCGCAGAACACTGAAGCTTTCTTT. Translating it yields CASSSWAQNTEAFF.

The chain couples TRBV28 to TRBJ1-5; 8 positions match TRBD1. Germline assignment: CDR1 MDHEN and CDR2 SYDVKM. V gave up 5 bases and J gave up 1 base; unmatched junction bases: 4. The CDR3 runs to 15 residues. The CDR3 nucleotides are TGTGCCAGCAGTGCGGGACAGGCCAGCAATCAGCCCCAGCATTTT. Protein: CASSAGQASNQPQHF.

This clonotype was seen only a few times. The genes are TRBV20-1 and TRBJ1-1; 8 bases match TRBD1. Germline lookup yields CDR1 DFQATT and CDR2 SNEGSKA (reference sequence). The CDR3 runs to 14 residues. Trimming at V came to 0 bases and at J to 4 bases, leaving 4 bases not matched to a gene. CDR3 nucleotides: TGCAGTGCTAGAGACAGGACAGGGCGCACTGAAGCTTTCTTT. Residues: CSARDRTGRTEAFF.

This clonotype has more than one count but fewer than ten. The J gene is TRBJ1-1, the V gene TRBV7-9; D is unresolved. CDR1 is SEHNR, CDR2 FQNEAQ, per germline (reference sequence). The CDR3 extends over 17 amino acids. V was shortened by 5 bases and J by 2 bases, with 21 bases between the two germline ends. CDR3 coding DNA: TGTGCCAGCAGCCCCATTACGGCCAGCCCCATAAACACTGAAGCTTTCTTT. Its translation is CASSPITASPINTEAFF. Full variable domain (remainder filled in from reference TRBV7-9 and TRBJ1-1): DTGVSQNPRHKITKRGQNVTFRCDPISEHNRLYWYRQTLGQGPEFLTYFQNEAQLEKSRLLSDRFSAERPKGSFSTLEIQRTEQGDSAMYLCASSPITASPINTEAFFGQGTRLTVV.

This clonotype has only a few counts. CDR3: CATSRGTGTDTQYF. CDR3 coding DNA: TGTGCCACCAGCAGAGGGACAGGCACAGATACGCAGTATTTT. The chain recombines TRBV15 with TRBJ2-3; D is possibly TRBD1 (6 bases). V was clipped by 1 base and J by 1 base, with 6 bases between them. The germline CDR1 and CDR2 sequences are LNHNV and YYDKDF (reference sequence). The CDR3 runs 14 residues.

The chain employs TRBV6-1 and TRBJ1-5; D unclear. Deletions cut 6 bases from V and 9 bases from J, with 21 bases between. Germline V gene sequence: CDR1 MNHNS, CDR2 SASEGT. The CDR3 covers 15 residues. The CDR3 region is CASREIKGRPGPQHF. CDR3 nucleotides: TGTGCCAGCAGGGAGATAAAAGGACGGCCAGGGCCCCAGCATTTT.

There are a few counts of this clonotype. The V call is TRBV20-1, the J call TRBJ1-1; D perhaps matches TRBD1 (6 bases). CDR1 is DFQATT and CDR2 is SNEGSKA in the germline V gene (reference sequence). This CDR3 spans 12 amino acids. The V gene lost 6 bases and the J gene lost 9 bases, with 17 bases spanning the gap. The CDR3 reads CSAPETGRQAFF. In DNA form, the CDR3 reads TGCAGTGCCCCAGAGACAGGTCGGCAAGCTTTCTTT.

The rearrangement links TRBV15 to TRBJ2-2; D is perhaps TRBD2 (7 bases). From germline, CDR1 is LNHNV and CDR2 YYDKDF (reference sequence). The CDR3 is made up of 15 amino acids. The CDR3 sequence is CATNRGAGYTGELFF. The DNA of the CDR3 is TGTGCAACGAATCGGGGGGCTGGGTACACCGGGGAGCTGTTTTTT.

This clonotype occurred a few times. The V gene is TRBV6-2 or TRBV6-3, the J gene TRBJ2-2; no clear D. The CDR3 consists of 13 residues. V lost 4 bases and J 4 bases, leaving 7 bases between the germline ends. Germline CDR1 and CDR2: MNHEY and SVGEGT. The CDR3 DNA is TGTGCCAGCAGTTTGGTATCCACCGGGGAGCTGTTTTTT. Translation gives CASSLVSTGELFF.

This chain uses TRBV30 with TRBJ1-2; a possible D gene is TRBD1 (6 bases). The V end was cut by 3 bases, the J end by 5 bases, with 13 bases between. Germline V gene lookup returns CDR1 GTSNPN and CDR2 SVGIG (reference sequence). The CDR3 loop spans 13 amino acids. CDR3 region: CAWRLQGEYGYTF. CDR3 nucleotides: TGTGCCTGGAGGCTACAGGGAGAGTATGGCTACACCTTC.

This clonotype turned up a few times. The gene calls are TRBV20-1 and TRBJ2-4; D is ambiguous. The V and J ends lost 6 bases and 3 bases respectively, with 15 bases between them. Germline assignment: CDR1 DFQATT and CDR2 SNEGSKA (reference sequence). The CDR3 totals 14 residues. The CDR3 protein is CSAPRTLGKNIQYF. As DNA, the CDR3 is TGCAGTGCCCCGCGTACCCTAGGCAAAAACATTCAGTACTTC.

The chain recombines TRBV7-9 with TRBJ2-3; D ambiguous. Germline V gene data show CDR1 as SEHNR and CDR2 as FQNEAQ (reference sequence). This CDR3 is 14 amino acids long. V was pared by 5 bases and J by 1 base, with 10 bases between. DNA for the CDR3: TGTGCCAGCAGCAAGGAGTCCCGCACAGATACGCAGTATTTT. It specifies CASSKESRTDTQYF.

The J gene is TRBJ1-6, the V gene TRBV20-1, with D unclear. This CDR3 region has 14 residues. Trimming pared 3 bases from V and 5 bases from J, leaving 11 bases between. The V gene's germline CDR1 is DFQATT and CDR2 SNEGSKA (reference sequence). The CDR3 DNA follows: TGCAGTGCTAGTGGCCCAGCAGATAATTCACCCCTCCACTTT. Translation gives CSASGPADNSPLHF.

As concerns this clonotype: This may be a read error, as it is one base from a much larger clone. V is TRBV15 and J is TRBJ2-5; 10 nucleotides align to TRBD2. The CDR3 loop spans 17 amino acids. V was clipped by 4 bases and J by 5 bases; unmatched bases: 13. Germline CDR1 reads LNHNV; CDR2 reads YYDKDF (reference sequence). CDR3 coding DNA: TGTGCCACCAGCACCAGAAGCGGGAGGGCCGCGTGGGAGACCCAGTACTTC. Its translation is CATSTRSGRAAWETQYF.

The rearrangement joins TRBV6-5 to TRBJ2-3, with unresolved D. V was cut by 4 bases and J by 0 bases, with 5 bases left in between. CDR1 MNHEY and CDR2 SVGAGI come from the germline V gene. The CDR3 totals 13 residues. The CDR3 here is CASSLISTDTQYF. Here the CDR3 DNA reads TGTGCCAGCAGTTTAATTAGCACAGATACGCAGTATTTT.